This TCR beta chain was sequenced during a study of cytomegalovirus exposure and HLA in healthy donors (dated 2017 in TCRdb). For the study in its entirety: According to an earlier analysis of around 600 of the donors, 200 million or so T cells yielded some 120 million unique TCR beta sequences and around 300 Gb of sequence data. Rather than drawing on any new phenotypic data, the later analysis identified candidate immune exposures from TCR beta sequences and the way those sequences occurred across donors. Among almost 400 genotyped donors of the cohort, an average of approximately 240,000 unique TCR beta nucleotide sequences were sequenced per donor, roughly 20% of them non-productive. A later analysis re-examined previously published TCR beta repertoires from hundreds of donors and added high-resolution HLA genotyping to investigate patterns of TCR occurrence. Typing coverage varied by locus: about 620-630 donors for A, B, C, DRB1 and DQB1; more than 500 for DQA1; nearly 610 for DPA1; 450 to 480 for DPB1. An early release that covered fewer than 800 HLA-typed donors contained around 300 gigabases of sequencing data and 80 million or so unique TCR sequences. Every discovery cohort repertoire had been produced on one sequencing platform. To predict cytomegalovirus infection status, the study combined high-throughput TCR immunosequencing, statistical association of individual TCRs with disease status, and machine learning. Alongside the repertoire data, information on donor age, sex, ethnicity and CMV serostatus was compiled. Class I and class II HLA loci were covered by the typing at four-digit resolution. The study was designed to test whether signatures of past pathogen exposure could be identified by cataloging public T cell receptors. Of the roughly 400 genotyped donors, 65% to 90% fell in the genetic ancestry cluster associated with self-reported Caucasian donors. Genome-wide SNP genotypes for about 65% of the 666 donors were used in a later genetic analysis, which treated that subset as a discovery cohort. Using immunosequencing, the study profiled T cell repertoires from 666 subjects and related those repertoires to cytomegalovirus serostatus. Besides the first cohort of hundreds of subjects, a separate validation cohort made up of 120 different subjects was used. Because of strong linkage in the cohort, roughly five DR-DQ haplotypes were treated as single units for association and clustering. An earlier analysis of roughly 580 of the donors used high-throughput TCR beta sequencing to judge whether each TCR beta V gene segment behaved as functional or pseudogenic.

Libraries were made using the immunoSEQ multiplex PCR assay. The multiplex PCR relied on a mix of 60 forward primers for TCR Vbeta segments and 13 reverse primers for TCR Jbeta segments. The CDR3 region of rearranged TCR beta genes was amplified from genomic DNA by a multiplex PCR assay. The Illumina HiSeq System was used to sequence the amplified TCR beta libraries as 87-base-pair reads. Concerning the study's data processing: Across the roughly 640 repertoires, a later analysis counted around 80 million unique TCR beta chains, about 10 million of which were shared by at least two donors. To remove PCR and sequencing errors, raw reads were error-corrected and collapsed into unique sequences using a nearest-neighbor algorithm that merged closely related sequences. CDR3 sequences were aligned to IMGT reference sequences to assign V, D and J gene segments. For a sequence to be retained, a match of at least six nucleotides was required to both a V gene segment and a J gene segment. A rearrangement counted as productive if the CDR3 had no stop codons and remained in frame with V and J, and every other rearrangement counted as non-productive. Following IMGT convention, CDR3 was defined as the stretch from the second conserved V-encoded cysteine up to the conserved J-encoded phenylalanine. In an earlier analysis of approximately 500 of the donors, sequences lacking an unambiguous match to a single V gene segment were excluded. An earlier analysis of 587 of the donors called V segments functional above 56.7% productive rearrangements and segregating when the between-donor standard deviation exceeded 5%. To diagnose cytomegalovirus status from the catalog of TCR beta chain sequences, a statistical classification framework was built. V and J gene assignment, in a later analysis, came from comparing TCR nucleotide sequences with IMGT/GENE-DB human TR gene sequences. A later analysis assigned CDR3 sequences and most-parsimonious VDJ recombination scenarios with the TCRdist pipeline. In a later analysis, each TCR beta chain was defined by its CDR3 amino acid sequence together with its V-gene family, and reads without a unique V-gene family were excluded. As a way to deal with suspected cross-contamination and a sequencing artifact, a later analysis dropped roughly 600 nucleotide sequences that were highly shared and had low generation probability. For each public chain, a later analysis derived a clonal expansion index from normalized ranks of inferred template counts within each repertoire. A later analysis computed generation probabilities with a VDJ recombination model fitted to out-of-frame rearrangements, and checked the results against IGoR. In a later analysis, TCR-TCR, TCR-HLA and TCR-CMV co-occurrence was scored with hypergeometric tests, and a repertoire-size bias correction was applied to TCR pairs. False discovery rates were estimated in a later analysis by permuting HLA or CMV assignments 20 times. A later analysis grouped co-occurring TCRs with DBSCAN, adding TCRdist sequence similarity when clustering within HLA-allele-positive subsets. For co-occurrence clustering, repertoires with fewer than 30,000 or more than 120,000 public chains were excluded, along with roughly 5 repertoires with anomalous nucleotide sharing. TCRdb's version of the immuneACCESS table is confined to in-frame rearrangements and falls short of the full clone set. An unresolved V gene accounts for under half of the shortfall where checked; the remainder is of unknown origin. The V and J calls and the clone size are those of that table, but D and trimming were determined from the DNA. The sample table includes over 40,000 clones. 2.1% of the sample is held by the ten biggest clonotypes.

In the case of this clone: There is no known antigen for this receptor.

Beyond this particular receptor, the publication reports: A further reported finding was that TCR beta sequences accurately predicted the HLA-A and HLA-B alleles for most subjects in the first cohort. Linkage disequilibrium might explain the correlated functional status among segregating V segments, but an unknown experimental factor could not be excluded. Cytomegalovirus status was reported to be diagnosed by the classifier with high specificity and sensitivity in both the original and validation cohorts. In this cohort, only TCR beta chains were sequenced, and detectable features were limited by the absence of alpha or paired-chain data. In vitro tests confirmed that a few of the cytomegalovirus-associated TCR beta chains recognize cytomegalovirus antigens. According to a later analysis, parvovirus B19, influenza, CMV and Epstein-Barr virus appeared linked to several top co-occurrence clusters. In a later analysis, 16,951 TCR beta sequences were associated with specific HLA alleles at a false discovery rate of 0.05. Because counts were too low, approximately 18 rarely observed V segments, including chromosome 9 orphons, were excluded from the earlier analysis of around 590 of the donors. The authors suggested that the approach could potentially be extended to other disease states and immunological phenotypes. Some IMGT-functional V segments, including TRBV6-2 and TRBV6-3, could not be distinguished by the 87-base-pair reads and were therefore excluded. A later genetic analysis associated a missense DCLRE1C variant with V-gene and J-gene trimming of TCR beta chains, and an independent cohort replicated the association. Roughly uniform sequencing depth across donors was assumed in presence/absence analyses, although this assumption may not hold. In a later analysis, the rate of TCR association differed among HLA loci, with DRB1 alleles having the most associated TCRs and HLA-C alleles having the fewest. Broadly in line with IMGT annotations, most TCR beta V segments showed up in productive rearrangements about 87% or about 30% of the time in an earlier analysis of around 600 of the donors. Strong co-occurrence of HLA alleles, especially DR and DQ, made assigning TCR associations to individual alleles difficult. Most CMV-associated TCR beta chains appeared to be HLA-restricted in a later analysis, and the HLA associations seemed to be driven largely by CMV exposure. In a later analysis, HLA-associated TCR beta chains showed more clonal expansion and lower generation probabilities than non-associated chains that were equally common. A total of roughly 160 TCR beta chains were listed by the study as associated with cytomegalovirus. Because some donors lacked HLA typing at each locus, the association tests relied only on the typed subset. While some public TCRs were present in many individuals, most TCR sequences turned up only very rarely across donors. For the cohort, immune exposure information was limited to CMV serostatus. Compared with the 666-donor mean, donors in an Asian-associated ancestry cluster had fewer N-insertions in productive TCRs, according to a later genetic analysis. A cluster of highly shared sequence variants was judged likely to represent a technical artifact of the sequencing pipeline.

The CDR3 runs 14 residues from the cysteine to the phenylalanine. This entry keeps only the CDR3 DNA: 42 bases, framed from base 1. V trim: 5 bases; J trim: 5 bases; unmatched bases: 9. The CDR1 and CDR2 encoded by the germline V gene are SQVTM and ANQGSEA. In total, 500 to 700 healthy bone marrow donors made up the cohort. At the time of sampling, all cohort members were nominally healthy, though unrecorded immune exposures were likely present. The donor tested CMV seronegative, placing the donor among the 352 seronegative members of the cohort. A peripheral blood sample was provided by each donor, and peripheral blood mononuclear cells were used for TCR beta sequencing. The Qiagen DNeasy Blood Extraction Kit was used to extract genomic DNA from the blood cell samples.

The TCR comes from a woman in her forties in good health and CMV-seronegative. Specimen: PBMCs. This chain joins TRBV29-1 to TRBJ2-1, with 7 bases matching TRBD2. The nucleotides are TGCAGCGTTACCGGGGGGAAGCTTGACAATGAGCAGTTCTTC. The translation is CSVTGGKLDNEQFF.